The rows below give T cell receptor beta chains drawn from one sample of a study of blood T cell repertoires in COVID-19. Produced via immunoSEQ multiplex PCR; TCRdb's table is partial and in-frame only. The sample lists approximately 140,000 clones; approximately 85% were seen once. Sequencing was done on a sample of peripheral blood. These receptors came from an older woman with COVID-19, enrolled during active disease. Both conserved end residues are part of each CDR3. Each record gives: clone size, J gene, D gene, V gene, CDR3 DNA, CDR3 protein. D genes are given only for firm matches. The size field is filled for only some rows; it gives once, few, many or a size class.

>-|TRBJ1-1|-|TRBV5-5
TGTGCCAGCAGCTTGGTTGTTTTAGGGGCTGAAGCTTTCTTT
CASSLVVLGAEAFF
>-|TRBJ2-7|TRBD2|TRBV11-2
TGTGCCAGCAGCCTCCGACTAGCGGGCGGTTCCGAGCAGTACTTC
CASSLRLAGGSEQYF
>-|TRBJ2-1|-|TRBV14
TGTGCCAGCAGCCAAAGGGGGAGCTCCTACAATGAGCAGTTCTTC
CASSQRGSSYNEQFF
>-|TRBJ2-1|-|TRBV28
TGTGCCAGTTCAATTCAGGGCTCCTACAATGAGCAGTTCTTC
CASSIQGSYNEQFF
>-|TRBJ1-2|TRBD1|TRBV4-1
TGCGCCAGCGCCGAGTTTTCTGGGACAGGGGTCTATGGCTACACCTTC
CASAEFSGTGVYGYTF
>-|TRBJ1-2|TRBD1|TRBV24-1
TGTGCCACCAGTGCTGGGCGGGACAGGGGTACCTATGGCTACACCTTC
CATSAGRDRGTYGYTF
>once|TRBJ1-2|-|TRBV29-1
TGCAGCGTTGAGGGCAGGCCTCAGTTCTATGGCTACACCTTC
CSVEGRPQFYGYTF
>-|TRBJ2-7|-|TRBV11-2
TGTGCCAGCAGAAGACCGGGTCCCCTACCTTACGAGCAGTACTTC
CASRRPGPLPYEQYF
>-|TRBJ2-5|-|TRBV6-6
TGTGCCAGCAGCAGCGATTTGTATCAAGAGACCCAGTACTTC
CASSSDLYQETQYF
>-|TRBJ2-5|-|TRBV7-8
TGTGCCAGCAGCTTTGGTCTATCCTATTCCGAGACCCAGTACTTC
CASSFGLSYSETQYF
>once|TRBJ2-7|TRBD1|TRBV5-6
TGTGCCAGCAGCTGGGACAGCGAGCAGTACTTC
CASSWDSEQYF
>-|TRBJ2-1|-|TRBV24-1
TGTGCCACCAGTGGTGGGCAGGAACCCTACAATGAGCAGTTCTTC
CATSGGQEPYNEQFF
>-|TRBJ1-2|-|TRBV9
TGTGCCAGCAGCGCGTCACAGGGCTCTCCTAACTATGGCTACACCTTC
CASSASQGSPNYGYTF
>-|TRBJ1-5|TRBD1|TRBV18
TGTGCCAGCTCGCGCGGGACAGATAGCAATCAGCCCCAGCATTTT
CASSRGTDSNQPQHF
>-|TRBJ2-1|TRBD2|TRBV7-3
TGTGCCAGCAGCTTAGGGGTAGCGGGGGACCAGTTCTTC
CASSLGVAGDQFF
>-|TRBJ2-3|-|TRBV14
TGTGCCAGCAGCCAAGCTACAGGGTCCTGGGGCACAGATACGCAGTATTTT
CASSQATGSWGTDTQYF
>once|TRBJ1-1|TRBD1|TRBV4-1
TGCGCCAGCAGCCAAGAACCCCCAGGGGGCACTGAAGCTTTCTTT
CASSQEPPGGTEAFF
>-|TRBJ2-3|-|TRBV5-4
TGTGCCGTGGAAAGCGGGACAGATACGCAGTATTTT
CAVESGTDTQYF
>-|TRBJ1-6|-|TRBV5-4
TGTGCCAGCAGCTCCCTCCCGGGGGGGCGCTCCTATAATTCACCCCTCCACTTT
CASSSLPGGRSYNSPLHF
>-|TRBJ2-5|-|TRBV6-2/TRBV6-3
TGTGCCAGCAGTTACTCCAGGCGGGGACGAGAGACCCAGTACTTC
CASSYSRRGRETQYF
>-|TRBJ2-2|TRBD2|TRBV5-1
TGCGCCAGCAGCTTACAAGGGACTAGCGGGGGATCCGGGGAGCTGTTTTTT
CASSLQGTSGGSGELFF
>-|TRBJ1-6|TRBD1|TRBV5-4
TGTGCCAGCAGCTTGGATGGGGGACAGTCACCCCTCCACTTT
CASSLDGGQSPLHF
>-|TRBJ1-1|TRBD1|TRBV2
TGTGCCAGCAAGGAAGGGACAGGGGTGAACACTGAAGCTTTCTTT
CASKEGTGVNTEAFF
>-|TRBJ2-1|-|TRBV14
TGTGCCAGCAGCCCCGGGGCCCGCAGGGGGCAGTTCTTC
CASSPGARRGQFF
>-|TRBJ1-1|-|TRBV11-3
TGTGCCAGCAGCAAGAGGGGGAGGAACACTGAAGCTTTCTTT
CASSKRGRNTEAFF
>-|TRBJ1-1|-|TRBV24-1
TGTGCCACCAGTGAGACAGTGGACACTGAAGCTTTCTTT
CATSETVDTEAFF
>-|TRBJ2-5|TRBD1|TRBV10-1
TGCGCCAGCAGCATCCCACCCGACAGGGGCGCACGGGAGACCCAGTACTTC
CASSIPPDRGARETQYF
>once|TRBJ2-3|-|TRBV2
TGTGCCAGCAGTGATATAGGAGGGTCGGGCCCAGATACGCAGTATTTT
CASSDIGGSGPDTQYF
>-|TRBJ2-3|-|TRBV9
TGTGCCAGCAGCTTTAACAGGTTTCTCACAGATACGCAGTATTTT
CASSFNRFLTDTQYF
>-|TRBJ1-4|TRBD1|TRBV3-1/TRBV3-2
TGTGCCAGCAGCCCAGGAACAGGGGGCGAAGTGGAAAAACTGTTTTTT
CASSPGTGGEVEKLFF
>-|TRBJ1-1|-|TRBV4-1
TGCGCCAGCAGCCAAGATGGGGGGGCGCGATCCACTGAAGCTTTCTTT
CASSQDGGARSTEAFF
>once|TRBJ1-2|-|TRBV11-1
TGTGCCAGCAGCCCGGGATCTAACTATGGCTACACCTTC
CASSPGSNYGYTF